This paragraph covers one T cell receptor beta chain sequence. This clonotype came up many times. This clone's antigen is unknown. The sample holds no much larger clone one base away, and base qualities are not on file. A distance of 23 bases separates the germline ends of V and J, which lose 3 bases and 5 bases respectively. The germline V gene provides CDR1 MDHEN and CDR2 SYDVKM. Taken from cysteine to phenylalanine, the CDR3 has 17 residues. This entry keeps only the CDR3 DNA: 51 bases, framed from base 1. This entry is derived from a study of T-cell reconstitution after alpha-beta-depleted transplantation in children (dated by TCRdb to 2015 to 2016). Background on the whole study: Using TCR repertoire profiling, the study followed T-cell immune reconstitution in a quantitative way in children after TCRalphabeta/CD19-depleted allogeneic hematopoietic cell transplantation. Here is what the overall study found, with its caveats: Hyperexpanded clone frequencies declined over subsequent months; after one year, T-cell counts and TCRbeta diversity were mostly attributed to newly produced T cells. The high TCRbeta diversity at day 60 in some patients was ascribed to recipient T cells and intrathymic progenitors that had survived conditioning. About two months after transplant, the apparently early recovery of alphabetaT-cell counts reportedly depended on just several hundred clones that had expanded rapidly and came from non-depleted graft cells.

The library came from PCR. Sequencing took place on an Illumina HiSeq 2500. TCR libraries were prepared with molecular barcoding, using unique molecular identifiers to normalize TCRbeta repertoire quantification. TCRdb ran its own pipeline on the public reads, namely fastp trimming at Q25 and MiXCR clone calling, and kept in-frame beta chains. Entries are consolidated by CDR3 protein sequence, retaining the most common genes and DNA. This sample lists roughly 7,700 distinct CDR3 sequences; more than 9.5% were detected once. The top ten clonotypes cover about half of the sample. What this sample's time point label stands for: day 60 (about 2 months) after transplantation. The sample's treatment or condition label, in plain terms: allogeneic hematopoietic cell transplantation with graft depleted of TCRalphabeta T cells and CD19 B cells. Transplant recipients were children who received TCRalphabeta/CD19-depleted allogeneic hematopoietic cell grafts.

The rearranged segments are TRBV28 and TRBJ2-7, and possibly TRBD2, on 5 matching bases. The sequence came from a patient between 2 and 9 years old who had a stem cell transplant for inherited bone marrow failure, so the T cells may come from the graft donor. This specimen consisted of PBMCs, mostly from graft donor cells, obtained 60 days after TCRalphabeta/CD19-depleted stem cell transplant. The DNA sequence is given as TGTGCCAGCAGTTTGGAGGCATGGGCCTCCCCCAACCACGAGCAGTACTTC. The resulting protein is CASSLEAWASPNHEQYF. Outside the CDR3, residues come from the reference TRBV28 and TRBJ2-7 proteins, so the full variable domain is: DVKVTQSSRYLVKRTGEKVFLECVQDMDHENMFWYRQDPGLGLRLIYFSYDVKMKEKGDIPEGYSVSREKKERFSLILESASTNQTSMYLCASSLEAWASPNHEQYFGPGTRLTVT.